Included here is one T cell receptor beta chain sequence, with context. The data derive from a study of blood T cell repertoires in COVID-19. Across the study: From the United States, Italy and Spain came samples of acute and convalescent COVID-19. T cells, B-cell-depleted T cells, or PBMCs provided the cDNA or gDNA that served as material.

Germline V gives CDR1 SGHRS, CDR2 YFSETQ. The junction had 9 bases not matched to a gene; V was cut back by 4 bases and J by 4 bases. The length of the CDR3 is 15 residues. As processed by the authors: The authors estimated nucleated cell counts from reference gene primer amplification. Only in-frame clones appear in the TCRdb table, and some are missing; sequencing was by immunoSEQ multiplex PCR. The V and J calls and clone size are taken from that table; D and trimming were inferred from the DNA. The sample holds around 130,000 clones; around 82% are singletons and the top ten take more than 1.3%. The TCR comes from a man aged 55 to 69 with acute or convalescent COVID-19. The sequenced sample was peripheral blood. The chain joins TRBV5-1 to TRBJ1-1; TRBD1 matches at 8 bases. The CDR3 spells CASSPQRQGSTEAFF. CDR3 in DNA: TGCGCCAGCAGCCCCCAAAGACAGGGGTCCACTGAAGCTTTCTTT.